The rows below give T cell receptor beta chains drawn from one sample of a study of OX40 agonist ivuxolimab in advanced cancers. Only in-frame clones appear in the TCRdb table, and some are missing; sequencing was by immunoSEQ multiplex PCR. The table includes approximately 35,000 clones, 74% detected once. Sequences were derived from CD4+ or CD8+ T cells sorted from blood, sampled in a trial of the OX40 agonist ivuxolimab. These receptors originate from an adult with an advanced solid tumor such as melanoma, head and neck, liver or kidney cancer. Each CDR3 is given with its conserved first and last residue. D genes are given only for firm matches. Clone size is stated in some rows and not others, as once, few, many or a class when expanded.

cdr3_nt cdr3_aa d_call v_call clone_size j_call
TGTGCTAGTGGTTTGGGACAGGGTAGAGAAAAACTGTTTTTT CASGLGQGREKLFF TRBD1 TRBV12-5 NA TRBJ1-4
TGCAGCGTTGCTCTCAATAATGAAAAACTGTTTTTT CSVALNNEKLFF NA TRBV29-1 NA TRBJ1-4
TGTGCCAGCAGCTTAAGGACAAGGGGGACCGGGGAGCTGTTTTTT CASSLRTRGTGELFF NA TRBV5-6 medium-sized TRBJ2-2
TGCGCCAGCACCCTCCTACCGGGGGGACAAGAGACCCAGTACTTC CASTLLPGGQETQYF TRBD2 TRBV5-1 NA TRBJ2-5
TGTGCCTGGAGTGGCCGACTTGGGGCTAACTATGGCTACACCTTC CAWSGRLGANYGYTF NA TRBV30 medium-sized TRBJ1-2
TGTGCCACCAAAGAGGATCTTAGCCGGGTGGGGACTGAAGCTTTCTTT CATKEDLSRVGTEAFF NA TRBV15 NA TRBJ1-1
TGTGCCAGCAGCTTAGAGAGAACCGGGGCCAACGTCCTGACTTTC CASSLERTGANVLTF NA TRBV11-2 once TRBJ2-6
TGTGCCAGCAGTACGGCCGACCGACTAGCGGGGGCCCCAGGCACAGATACGCAGTATTTT CASSTADRLAGAPGTDTQYF TRBD2 TRBV2 NA TRBJ2-3
TGCGCCAGCAGACCCAGACAGGGGGCGAACACTGAAGCTTTCTTT CASRPRQGANTEAFF TRBD1 TRBV5-1 NA TRBJ1-1
TGTGCCAGCAGACAGGACAGGGTTGGTTATTATGGCTACACCTTC CASRQDRVGYYGYTF TRBD1 TRBV5-4 few TRBJ1-2
TGTGCCACCAGCAGGGGCCCGGGACGGGGAAACAATCAGCCCCAGCATTTT CATSRGPGRGNNQPQHF NA TRBV15 NA TRBJ1-5
TGTGCCAGCACGTTGAGCGGGAACTATGGCTACACCTTC CASTLSGNYGYTF NA TRBV6-1 NA TRBJ1-2
TGTGCCAGCAGCCGAGCGGTTGGGCTGACCGGGGAGCTGTTTTTT CASSRAVGLTGELFF NA TRBV7-9 NA TRBJ2-2
TGTGCCAGCAGCTACAGCCAGGGGCCGGATACGCAGTATTTT CASSYSQGPDTQYF NA TRBV5-4 NA TRBJ2-3
TGTGCCAGCAGTTACATAGGTTTTGAAGCTTTCTTT CASSYIGFEAFF NA TRBV6-5 NA TRBJ1-1
TGTGCCAGCAGCTTAGGGGCCGGGACAGCTCGTTCACCCCTCCACTTT CASSLGAGTARSPLHF TRBD1 TRBV7-9 once TRBJ1-6
TGTGCCAGTAGTGCAGACAAGGCGCCCCAGCATTTT CASSADKAPQHF NA TRBV19 few TRBJ1-5
TGTGCCATCAGCGGGGGGCAGAGTCTCACAGATACGCAGTATTTT CAISGGQSLTDTQYF NA TRBV10-3 NA TRBJ2-3
TGTGCCTCGTCCCCAGGGACTTATGGCTACACCTTC CASSPGTYGYTF NA TRBV19 NA TRBJ1-2
TGTGCCAGCAGCCCCGGGACGGCCAGGACCGGGGCCAACGTCCTGACTTTC CASSPGTARTGANVLTF NA TRBV4-2 NA TRBJ2-6
TGTGCCAGCAGCCGACAGGGGGACACTGAAGCTTTCTTT CASSRQGDTEAFF TRBD1 TRBV9 NA TRBJ1-1
TGCAGCCCAACCGGGGGGCACGCCGGATCAGCCCCAGCATTT CSPTGGHAGSAPAF NA TRBV29-1 NA TRBJ1-5
TGCGCCAGCAGGAGGACTAGCGGGGGAGGAGGGACAGATACGCAGTATTTT CASRRTSGGGGTDTQYF TRBD2 TRBV10-2 once TRBJ2-3
TGTGCCAGCAGGACAGCCGGGGGAGAAAACATTCAGTACTTC CASRTAGGENIQYF NA TRBV28 NA TRBJ2-4
TGTGCCAGCAGCGTTGGGGACAGGGTAGGGACTGAAGCTTTCTTT CASSVGDRVGTEAFF TRBD1 TRBV5-6 once TRBJ1-1
TGTGCCAGCAGCTTGTCAGGGCCCGGGGAGCTGTTTTTT CASSLSGPGELFF NA TRBV5-4 once TRBJ2-2
TGTGCCAGTAGTAGCTCGGTGAGTGCGCAGTTCTTC CASSSSVSAQFF NA TRBV19 NA TRBJ2-1